The present T cell receptor beta chain was sequenced within a study of cytomegalovirus exposure and HLA in healthy donors. Findings and caveats of the study: In a later analysis, HLA-associated TCR beta chains were more clonally expanded than equally common others.

A remark on this clone: Its antigen is undetermined.

The PCR contained 60 Vbeta and 13 Jbeta primers. Measured with immunoSEQ multiplex PCR; TCRdb has only the in-frame clones, and not every one. The repertoire holds around 160,000 clones, 70% seen once, with under 5.5% in the top ten. The sequence came from a man aged 18 to 35 in good health and CMV-seropositive. Source material: PBMCs.

CDR3 in amino acids: CASRQGVRDGYTF. Written as DNA, the CDR3 is TGTGCCAGCCGACAGGGGGTTAGGGATGGCTACACCTTC. The V and J genes are TRBV6-1 and TRBJ1-2, with 9 bases aligning to TRBD1. With 8 bases clipped from V and 6 bases from J, the junction kept 7 bases outside the gene matches. There are 13 residues in the CDR3. From germline, CDR1 is MNHNS and CDR2 SASEGT.